This entry concerns a single T cell receptor beta chain. As yet, its antigen is unknown. Within the sample, other DNA sequences also encode this same CDR3. At the deep level, the assay was run. A 200 ng quantity of DNA, some 30,000 T cell genomes, went into the sorted-subset replicate PCRs. Sequencing used immunoSEQ multiplex PCR; TCRdb keeps in-frame clones, though not all of them. The sample holds roughly 1,600,000 clones, 98% seen once. This CDR3 contains 12 residues. Germline V gene sequence: CDR1 KGHSH, CDR2 LQKENI. The V gene lost 2 bases and the J gene lost 5 bases, with 6 bases spanning the gap. This entry comes from a study of shared clonotypes between healthy human individuals. Regarding the study as a whole: The four-donor shared clonotypes exceeded non-shared clonotypes in generation probability, with non-shared ones scoring lower. What limited the represented genetic and exposure-history diversity was the small number of donors.

The rearrangement links TRBV18 to TRBJ2-5; TRBD2 is a possible D gene (5 bases). This TCR was sampled from a man younger than 45 in good health. The sequencing sample was made of naive CD4+ T cells sorted from blood. Documented subset: CD45RA+ positively selected. Here the CDR3 DNA reads TGTGCCAGCTCACCATCGGGGGAGACCCAGTACTTC. Amino acids: CASSPSGETQYF.